What follows are 27 T cell receptor beta chains derived from one specimen sequenced in a study of T-cell memory formation after mild COVID-19. Each CDR3 protein is one row after TCRdb ran MiXCR on the 5' RACE reads. Of around 300,000 distinct CDR3 sequences in the sample, approximately 13% were seen once. The sample comprised PBMCs or a T cell subset sorted from them (not recorded which). Receptors were obtained from a man between 18 and 29 years old who had mild COVID-19 (a few samples of this study predate the infection). Cell type and time point are not known.

This chain links TRBV29-1 with TRBJ1-1; D not certain. This CDR3 has 12 amino acids. In germline, CDR1 is SQVTM, CDR2 ANQGSEA. The germline V and J ends were trimmed by 5 bases and 1 base, with 8 bases remaining between them. CDR3 bases: TGCAGCGTTCGTGGGTCGAACACTGAAGCTTTCTTT. Translating it yields CSVRGSNTEAFF.

The table lists this clonotype with a few counts. The chain recombines TRBV11-2 with TRBJ1-2; 8 bases map to TRBD1. In germline, CDR1 is SGHAT, CDR2 FQNNGV. Losses at the gene ends were 7 bases for V and 8 bases for J; bases not matched to a gene: 15. This CDR3 has 15 amino acids. CDR3 protein: CASTVDREGVRGYTF. The CDR3 DNA is TGTGCCAGCACCGTGGACAGGGAGGGAGTTAGAGGCTACACCTTC.

This clonotype has at least ten counts. CDR3 DNA sequence: TGTGCCAGCAGCTTGGAAAGGACAGGTTACAATGAGCAGTTCTTC. Protein product: CASSLERTGYNEQFF. The chain combines TRBV7-8 with TRBJ2-1; 7 bases fit TRBD1. The germline V gene encodes CDR1 SGHVS and CDR2 FQNEAQ. The CDR3 is 15 amino acids. J was trimmed by 4 bases and V by 3 bases; bases with no gene match: 6.

This clonotype was observed a handful of times. This sequence joins TRBV12-3 or TRBV12-4 and TRBJ2-3; TRBD2 matches 9 bases. The V segment lost 3 bases and the J segment 2 bases; nucleotides outside the gene matches: 3. This CDR3 spans 15 amino acids. For the CDR3, the DNA is TGTGCCAGCAGTTTCCGCGGGGGGGCCACAGATACGCAGTATTTT. Translation gives CASSFRGGATDTQYF.

This clonotype was recorded a few times. This chain connects TRBV20-1 to TRBJ2-4; D remains unclear. CDR1 and CDR2 (germline): DFQATT, SNEGSKA (reference sequence). This CDR3 is built from 16 residues. The ends were cut back, 5 bases at V and 0 bases at J, with 17 bases in the middle. In DNA, the CDR3 is TGCAGTGCTTCGAGTTTCAGCAGATTAGCCAAAAACATTCAGTACTTC. Translating gives CSASSFSRLAKNIQYF.

This clonotype was picked up a small number of times. The V and J genes are TRBV28 and TRBJ2-1; TRBD2 aligns across 16 bases. Unmatched junction bases numbered 4, after V lost 3 bases and J lost 5 bases. The CDR3 is 17 amino acids. CDR1 and CDR2 from the germline V gene are MDHEN and SYDVKM. The CDR3 is CASSLGLAGGPDNEQFF. In DNA, the CDR3 is TGTGCCAGCAGTTTGGGACTAGCGGGGGGGCCGGACAATGAGCAGTTCTTC.

This clonotype was counted only a few times. V usage is TRBV15 and J usage is TRBJ2-3; 8 bases line up with TRBD1. V lost 1 base to trimming and J lost 2 bases; unmatched junction nucleotides: 5. Germline V gives CDR1 LNHNV, CDR2 YYDKDF (reference sequence). The CDR3 totals 16 residues. The CDR3 loop is CATSRGTGLFTDTQYF. Written as DNA, the CDR3 is TGTGCCACCAGCAGAGGGACAGGGCTATTCACAGATACGCAGTATTTT.

This clonotype was detected only a few times. The rearrangement links TRBV3-1 to TRBJ2-7, with a possible D match to TRBD2 (5 bases). V lost 1 base to trimming and J lost 7 bases, with 11 bases between them. Germline V CDR1 and CDR2: LGHDT, YNNKEL (reference sequence). This CDR3 comprises 13 residues. The CDR3 loop is CASSQASPGEQYF. The CDR3 DNA reads as TGTGCCAGCAGCCAAGCGTCCCCGGGGGAGCAGTACTTC.

The chain uses TRBV20-1 and TRBJ2-1; no reliable D call. With 0 bases removed from V and 8 bases from J, the gap between germline ends came to 14 bases. CDR3 length equals 14 residues. Germline assignment: CDR1 DFQATT and CDR2 SNEGSKA (reference sequence). The CDR3 DNA reads TGCAGTGCTAGAGATCGGCTAAGTGGGTATGAGCAGTTCTTC. Its translation: CSARDRLSGYEQFF.

This clonotype has a count of ten or more. This chain links TRBV18 with TRBJ2-5; 10 nucleotides line up with TRBD1. CDR1 KGHSH and CDR2 LQKENI come from the germline V gene. J gave up 3 bases and V 4 bases, and 2 bases lay outside the gene matches. The CDR3 sequence is 14 residues long. CDR3 nucleotide sequence: TGTGCCAGCTCACGCGGGACAGGGGAAGAGACCCAGTACTTC. Its translation is CASSRGTGEETQYF.

V usage is TRBV13 and J usage is TRBJ2-3, with a tentative D call TRBD2 (5 bases). The CDR3 extends over 17 amino acids. V lost 1 base and J lost 2, with 16 bases in between. Germline CDR1 and CDR2: PRHDT and FYEKMQ (reference sequence). Written as DNA, the CDR3 is TGTGCCAGCAGCTTAGCGGCGGGTGGTTCTACCACAGATACGCAGTATTTT. It is translated as CASSLAAGGSTTDTQYF.

There are a few counts of this clonotype. This chain joins TRBV5-1 and TRBJ2-1; the D is unclear. Germline-derived CDR1 and CDR2 are SGHRS and YFSETQ. The CDR3 is 15 residues long. Trimming shortened V by 7 bases and J by 4 bases, and 18 bases separated the two germline ends. CDR3 protein: CASFGWVDGYNEQFF. The CDR3 region has the DNA TGCGCCAGCTTCGGATGGGTGGACGGATACAATGAGCAGTTCTTC.

This clonotype turned up a few times. This CDR3 is CASSPMGQTQYF. The CDR3 region has the DNA TGTGCCAGCAGCCCAATGGGACAGACCCAGTACTTC. The V and J genes are TRBV7-2 and TRBJ2-5; D may match TRBD1 or TRBD2 (5 bases each). This CDR3 spans 12 amino acids. Germline CDR1 reads SGHTA; CDR2 reads FQGNSA. V was pared by 5 bases and J by 6 bases, with 10 bases between.

V is TRBV7-2 and J is TRBJ1-2, with TRBD1 identical over 8 bases. Germline loops: CDR1 SGHTA, CDR2 FQGNSA. After removal of 5 bases from V and 3 bases from J, the junction contained 14 bases not matched to a gene. This CDR3 has 17 residues. The CDR3 spells CASSPTPGGDPHYGYTF. In DNA form, the CDR3 reads TGTGCCAGCAGCCCGACGCCAGGGGGCGATCCGCACTATGGCTACACCTTC.

The chain uses TRBV12-3 or TRBV12-4 and TRBJ1-1; D call uncertain. The CDR3 is 15 residues long. Trimming pared 6 bases from V and 0 bases from J, leaving 14 bases between. CDR3 nucleotides: TGTGCCAGCAGATCTACAGACGGTGTGAACACTGAAGCTTTCTTT. Protein product: CASRSTDGVNTEAFF.

This chain connects TRBV3-1 to TRBJ2-1; no firm D call. Germline lookup yields CDR1 LGHDT and CDR2 YNNKEL (reference sequence). The ends were cut back, 6 bases at V and 13 bases at J, with 22 bases in the middle. The CDR3 has 14 residues. The CDR3 DNA follows: TGTGCCAGCAGTCCAACTCCCGCCAACCGTGCACAGTTCTTC. This gives the protein CASSPTPANRAQFF.

This clonotype was detected only a few times. V and J are TRBV7-2 and TRBJ2-7, with TRBD2 identical over 8 bases. Germline CDR1 SGHTA, CDR2 FQGNSA. The ends lost 5 bases at V and 4 bases at J; junction bases unmatched: 10. CDR3 length equals 15 residues. The CDR3 protein is CASSPGRGGPYEQYF. The CDR3 DNA sequence: TGTGCCAGCAGCCCAGGTCGCGGGGGGCCTTACGAGCAGTACTTC.

This clonotype was seen a few times. This sequence joins TRBV12-3 or TRBV12-4 and TRBJ2-5, with D tentatively TRBD1 or TRBD2 (5 bases each). With 1 base removed from V and 3 bases from J, the gap between germline ends came to 15 bases. This CDR3 spans 16 amino acids. The CDR3 region is CASSLGGATVKETQYF. CDR3 sequence (DNA): TGTGCCAGCAGTTTAGGAGGGGCTACCGTAAAAGAGACCCAGTACTTC.

This clonotype has only a few counts. The conserved phenylalanine or tryptophan normally closing the CDR3 is absent here, so this likely arose from a read error. The DNA is omitted, as the CDR3 cannot be located on it reliably, and the CDR3 follows TCRdb's listing. The chain couples TRBV20-1 to TRBJ1-1. From its first to its last residue, the CDR3 has 8 amino acids. Germline CDR1 DFQATT, CDR2 SNEGSKA (reference sequence). The CDR3 here is CSARLGFA.

The genes are TRBV7-6 and TRBJ1-2; D is ambiguous. Trimming pared 1 base from V and 8 bases from J, leaving 14 bases between. Germline values: CDR1 SGHVS, CDR2 FNYEAQ. The CDR3 is made up of 14 amino acids. CDR3 DNA sequence: TGTGCCAGCAGCTTAGTTTCCGGGTTGGGAGGCTACACCTTC. It specifies CASSLVSGLGGYTF. The full variable domain, with the rest looked up from reference TRBV7-6 and TRBJ1-2, is GAGVSQSPRYKVTKRGQDVALRCDPISGHVSLYWYRQALGQGPEFLTYFNYEAQQDKSGLPNDRFSAERPEGSISTLTIQRTEQRDSAMYRCASSLVSGLGGYTFGSGTRLTVV.

The chain combines TRBV12-3 or TRBV12-4 with TRBJ2-3; D assignment may be TRBD1 or TRBD2 (5 bases each). V lost 3 bases to trimming and J lost 2 bases, with 15 bases between them. The length of the CDR3 is 16 residues. The CDR3 loop is CASSLRDGVFTDTQYF. As DNA, the CDR3 is TGTGCCAGCAGTTTGAGGGACGGGGTATTCACAGATACGCAGTATTTT.

The gene calls are TRBV5-1 and TRBJ2-3, with TRBD2 matching over 7 bases. The germline V gene encodes CDR1 SGHRS and CDR2 YFSETQ. This CDR3 contains 14 residues. J was trimmed by 4 bases and V by 3 bases; bases with no gene match: 5. CDR3 sequence: CASSSLGGADTQYF. CDR3 nucleotides: TGCGCCAGCAGCTCATTGGGAGGGGCAGATACGCAGTATTTT.

A few counts support this clonotype. CDR3 nucleotides: TGTGCCAGCAGCTCCAGGGTAGCGACTAATGAAAAACTGTTTTTT. Protein product: CASSSRVATNEKLFF. This rearrangement joins TRBV7-2 to TRBJ1-4, with a tentative D call TRBD1 (5 bases). V lost 4 bases, J lost 2 bases, and 11 bases lay in between. Per the germline V gene, CDR1 is SGHTA and CDR2 is FQGNSA. The CDR3 covers 15 residues.

This clonotype was detected a few times. The gene calls are TRBV15 and TRBJ2-5; 7 nucleotides agree with TRBD1. The V gene end was trimmed by 0 bases and the J gene end by 2 bases; junction bases not matched to a gene: 0. Germline V gene sequence: CDR1 LNHNV, CDR2 YYDKDF (reference sequence). The CDR3 extends over 14 amino acids. CDR3 sequence reads: CATSREDRQETQYF. CDR3 sequence (DNA): TGTGCCACCAGCAGAGAGGACAGGCAAGAGACCCAGTACTTC.

This clonotype was seen more than once but under ten times. V usage is TRBV15 and J usage is TRBJ2-7, with D tentatively TRBD1 or TRBD2 (5 bases each). There are 15 residues in the CDR3. Trimming removed 1 base at V and 2 bases at J, with 12 bases between. Germline V gene sequence: CDR1 LNHNV, CDR2 YYDKDF (reference sequence). The CDR3 sequence is CATSRGGTRPYEQYF. CDR3 nucleotide sequence: TGTGCCACCAGCAGAGGAGGGACGAGGCCCTACGAGCAGTACTTC.

In this sample, this clonotype turned up a few times. V usage is TRBV5-1 and J usage is TRBJ2-4; 7 nucleotides match TRBD2. The CDR3 runs to 14 residues. V dropped 4 bases and J dropped 7; count of bases not matched to a gene: 8. Looked up from germline, CDR1 is SGHRS and CDR2 is YFSETQ. The CDR3 loop reads CASSPGRGRNIQYF. DNA of the CDR3: TGCGCCAGCAGCCCGGGGCGGGGGAGGAACATTCAGTACTTC.

This clonotype was seen repeatedly, ten times or more. This chain joins TRBV6-4 and TRBJ2-3; D may correspond to TRBD1 or TRBD2 (5 bases each). The CDR3 spans 14 residues. Between the trimmed V and J ends, which lost 9 bases and 2 bases, there was a span of 15 bases. Germline V lookup: CDR1 MRHNA, CDR2 SNTAGT. CDR3: CASSRGETTDTQYF. The CDR3 DNA sequence: TGTGCCAGTTCTCGAGGGGAGACCACAGATACGCAGTATTTT.